The subject of this entry is one TCR beta chain. The source of the sample is a study of blood T cell repertoires in COVID-19. Study background: The United States, Italy and Spain were the sources of the acute and convalescent COVID-19 samples. T cells, B-cell-depleted T cells, or PBMCs provided the cDNA or gDNA that served as material.

Original processing notes: Nucleated cell counts were estimated from reference gene primer amplification. Generated by immunoSEQ multiplex PCR, the TCRdb table keeps only in-frame clones and is missing some. That table furnishes V, J and clone size, whereas the DNA furnished D and trimming. The sample records about 520,000 clones, 80% to 90% being singletons. The clonotype was recovered from a human donor in a cohort sampled during active COVID-19. The sequenced sample was peripheral blood.

DNA for the CDR3: TGTGCCAGCCAACCGTCGGGAGGGCCGTACGAGCAGTACTTC. It specifies CASQPSGGPYEQYF. The chain joins TRBV6-6 to TRBJ2-7; 8 bases match TRBD2. Germline V gene lookup returns CDR1 MNHNY and CDR2 SVGAGI (reference sequence). V lost 8 bases, J lost 4 bases, and 10 bases stayed unmatched. This CDR3 is built from 14 residues.